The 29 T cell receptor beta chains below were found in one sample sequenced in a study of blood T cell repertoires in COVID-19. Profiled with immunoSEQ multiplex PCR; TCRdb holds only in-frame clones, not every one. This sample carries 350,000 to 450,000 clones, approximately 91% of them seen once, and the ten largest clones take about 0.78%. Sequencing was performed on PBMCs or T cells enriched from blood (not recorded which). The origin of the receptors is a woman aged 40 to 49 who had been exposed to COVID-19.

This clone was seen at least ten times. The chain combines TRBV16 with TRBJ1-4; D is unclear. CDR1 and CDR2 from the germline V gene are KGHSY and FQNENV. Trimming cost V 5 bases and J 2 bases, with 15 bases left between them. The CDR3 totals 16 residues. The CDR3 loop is CASSSQATATNEKLFF. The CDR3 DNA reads TGTGCCAGCAGCTCCCAGGCGACGGCGACTAATGAAAAACTGTTTTTT.

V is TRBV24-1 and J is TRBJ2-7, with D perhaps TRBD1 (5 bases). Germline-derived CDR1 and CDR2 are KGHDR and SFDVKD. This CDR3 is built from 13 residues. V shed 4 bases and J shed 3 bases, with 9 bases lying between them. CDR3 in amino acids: CATSDSGFYEQYF. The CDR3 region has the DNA TGTGCCACCAGTGACTCAGGGTTCTACGAGCAGTACTTC.

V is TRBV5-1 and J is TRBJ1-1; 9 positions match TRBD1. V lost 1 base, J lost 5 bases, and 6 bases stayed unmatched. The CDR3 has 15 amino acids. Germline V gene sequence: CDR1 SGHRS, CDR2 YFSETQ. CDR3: CASSLTGGVSTEAFF. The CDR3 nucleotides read TGCGCCAGCAGCTTGACAGGGGGCGTTTCAACTGAAGCTTTCTTT.

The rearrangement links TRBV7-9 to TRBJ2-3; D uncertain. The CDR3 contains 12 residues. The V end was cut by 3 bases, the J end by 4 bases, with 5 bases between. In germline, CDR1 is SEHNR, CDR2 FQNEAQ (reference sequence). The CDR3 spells CASSFRSDTQYF. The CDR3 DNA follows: TGTGCCAGCAGCTTCCGTTCAGATACGCAGTATTTT.

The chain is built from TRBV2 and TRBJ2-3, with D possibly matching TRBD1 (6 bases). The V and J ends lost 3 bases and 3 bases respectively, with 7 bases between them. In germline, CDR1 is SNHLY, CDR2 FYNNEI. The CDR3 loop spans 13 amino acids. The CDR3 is CASSDRGTDTQYF. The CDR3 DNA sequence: TGTGCCAGCAGTGACAGGGGTACAGATACGCAGTATTTT.

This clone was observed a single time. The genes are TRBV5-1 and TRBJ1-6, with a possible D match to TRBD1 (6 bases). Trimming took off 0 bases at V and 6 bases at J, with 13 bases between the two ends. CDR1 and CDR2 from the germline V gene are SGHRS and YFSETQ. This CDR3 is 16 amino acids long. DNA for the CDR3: TGCGCCAGCAGCTTGGCCGACTACAGGGCTAATTCACCCCTCCACTTT. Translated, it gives CASSLADYRANSPLHF.

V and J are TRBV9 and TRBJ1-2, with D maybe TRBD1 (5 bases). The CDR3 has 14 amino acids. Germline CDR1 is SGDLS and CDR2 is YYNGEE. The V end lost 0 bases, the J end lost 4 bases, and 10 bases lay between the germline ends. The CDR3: CASSVGQGSYGYTF. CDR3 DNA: TGTGCCAGCAGCGTAGGGCAGGGCAGCTATGGCTACACCTTC.

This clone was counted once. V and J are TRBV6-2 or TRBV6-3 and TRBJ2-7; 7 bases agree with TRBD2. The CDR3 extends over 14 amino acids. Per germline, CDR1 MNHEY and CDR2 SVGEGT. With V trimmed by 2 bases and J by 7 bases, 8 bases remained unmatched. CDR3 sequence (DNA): TGTGCCAGCAGTTACGCGGGAGTAGCGCGTGAGCAGTACTTC. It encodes CASSYAGVAREQYF.

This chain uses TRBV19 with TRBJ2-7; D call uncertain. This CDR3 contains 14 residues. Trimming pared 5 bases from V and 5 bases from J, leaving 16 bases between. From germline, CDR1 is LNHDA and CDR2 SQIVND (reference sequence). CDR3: CASSGNPRIDEQYF. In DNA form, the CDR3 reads TGTGCCAGTAGTGGCAACCCCCGTATCGACGAGCAGTACTTC.

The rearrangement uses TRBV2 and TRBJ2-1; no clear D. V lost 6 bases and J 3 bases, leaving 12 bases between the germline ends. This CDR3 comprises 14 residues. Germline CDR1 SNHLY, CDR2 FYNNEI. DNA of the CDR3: TGTGCCAGCAGAGACGACTGGAACTACAATGAGCAGTTCTTC. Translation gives CASRDDWNYNEQFF.

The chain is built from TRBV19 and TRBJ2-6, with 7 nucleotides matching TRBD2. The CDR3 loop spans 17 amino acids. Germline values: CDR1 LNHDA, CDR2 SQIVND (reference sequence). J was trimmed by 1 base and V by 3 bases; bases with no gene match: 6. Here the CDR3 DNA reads TGTGCCAGTAGTATCGGACTAGTAACATCTGGGGCCAACGTCCTGACTTTC. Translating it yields CASSIGLVTSGANVLTF.

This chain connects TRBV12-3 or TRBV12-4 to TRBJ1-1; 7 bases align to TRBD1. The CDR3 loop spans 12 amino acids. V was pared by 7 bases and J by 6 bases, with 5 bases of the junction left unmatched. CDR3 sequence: CASTPTGSEAFF. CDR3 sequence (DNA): TGTGCCAGCACCCCGACAGGGTCTGAAGCTTTCTTT.

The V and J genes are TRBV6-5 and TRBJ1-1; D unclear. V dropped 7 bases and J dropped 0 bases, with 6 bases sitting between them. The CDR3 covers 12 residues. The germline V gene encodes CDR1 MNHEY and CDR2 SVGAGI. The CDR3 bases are TGTGCCAGCAATCGTCTGAACACTGAAGCTTTCTTT. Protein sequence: CASNRLNTEAFF.

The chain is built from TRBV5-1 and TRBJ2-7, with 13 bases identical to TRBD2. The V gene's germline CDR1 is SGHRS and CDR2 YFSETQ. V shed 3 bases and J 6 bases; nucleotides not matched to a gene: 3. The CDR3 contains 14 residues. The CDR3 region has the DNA TGCGCCAGCAGCTCACTAGCGGGAGGGCGCGAGCAGTACTTC. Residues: CASSSLAGGREQYF.

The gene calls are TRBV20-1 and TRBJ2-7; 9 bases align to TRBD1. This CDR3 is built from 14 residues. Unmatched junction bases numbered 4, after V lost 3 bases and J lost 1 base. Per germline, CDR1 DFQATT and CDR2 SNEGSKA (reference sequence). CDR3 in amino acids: CSASTGGGSYEQYF. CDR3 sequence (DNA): TGCAGTGCTAGTACAGGGGGCGGGTCCTACGAGCAGTACTTC.

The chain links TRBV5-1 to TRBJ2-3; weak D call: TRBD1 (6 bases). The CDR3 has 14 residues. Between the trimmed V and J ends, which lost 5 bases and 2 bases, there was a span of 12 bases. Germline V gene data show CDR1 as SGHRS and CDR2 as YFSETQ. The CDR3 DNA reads TGCGCCAGCAGGGACAGAGCCTACACAGATACGCAGTATTTT. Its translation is CASRDRAYTDTQYF. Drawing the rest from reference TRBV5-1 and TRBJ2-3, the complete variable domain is KAGVTQTPRYLIKTRGQQVTLSCSPISGHRSVSWYQQTPGQGLQFLFEYFSETQRNKGNFPGRFSGRQFSNSRSEMNVSTLELGDSALYLCASRDRAYTDTQYFGPGTRLTVL.

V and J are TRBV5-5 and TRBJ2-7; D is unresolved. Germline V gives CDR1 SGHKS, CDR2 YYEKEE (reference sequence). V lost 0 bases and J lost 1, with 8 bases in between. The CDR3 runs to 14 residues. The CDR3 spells CASSLGLVSYEQYF. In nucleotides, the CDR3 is TGTGCCAGCAGCTTGGGATTAGTTTCCTACGAGCAGTACTTC.

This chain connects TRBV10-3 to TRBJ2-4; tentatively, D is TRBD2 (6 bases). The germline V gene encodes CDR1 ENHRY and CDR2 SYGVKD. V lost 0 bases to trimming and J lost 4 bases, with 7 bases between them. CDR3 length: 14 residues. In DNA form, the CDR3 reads TGTGCCATCAGTGAGTCGGGGGGTAAAAACATTCAGTACTTC. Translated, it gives CAISESGGKNIQYF.

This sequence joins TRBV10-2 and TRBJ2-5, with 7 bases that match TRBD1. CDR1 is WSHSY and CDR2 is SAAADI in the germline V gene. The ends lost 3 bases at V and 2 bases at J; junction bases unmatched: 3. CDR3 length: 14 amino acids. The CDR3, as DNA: TGCGCCAGCAGTGACAGGGGGTGGCAAGAGACCCAGTACTTC. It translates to CASSDRGWQETQYF.

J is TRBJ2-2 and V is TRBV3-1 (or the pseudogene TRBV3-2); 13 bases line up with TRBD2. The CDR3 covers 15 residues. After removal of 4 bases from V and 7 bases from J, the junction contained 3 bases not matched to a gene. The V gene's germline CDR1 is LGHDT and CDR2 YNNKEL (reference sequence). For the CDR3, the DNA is TGTGCCAGCAGCCCGAGGACTAGCGGGGGCGGGGAGCTGTTTTTT. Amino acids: CASSPRTSGGGELFF.

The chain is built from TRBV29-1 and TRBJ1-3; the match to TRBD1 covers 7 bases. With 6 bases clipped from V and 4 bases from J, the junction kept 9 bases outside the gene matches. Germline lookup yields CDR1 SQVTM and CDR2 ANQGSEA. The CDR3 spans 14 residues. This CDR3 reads CSVGTDPSGNTIYF. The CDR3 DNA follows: TGCAGCGTGGGGACAGACCCTTCCGGAAACACCATATATTTT.

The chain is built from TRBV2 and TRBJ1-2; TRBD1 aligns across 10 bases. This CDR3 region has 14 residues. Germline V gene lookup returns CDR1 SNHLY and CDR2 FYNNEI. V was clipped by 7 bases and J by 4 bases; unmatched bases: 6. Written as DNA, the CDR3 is TGTGCCAGCACCAGACAGGGGGCCACCTATGGCTACACCTTC. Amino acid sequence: CASTRQGATYGYTF.

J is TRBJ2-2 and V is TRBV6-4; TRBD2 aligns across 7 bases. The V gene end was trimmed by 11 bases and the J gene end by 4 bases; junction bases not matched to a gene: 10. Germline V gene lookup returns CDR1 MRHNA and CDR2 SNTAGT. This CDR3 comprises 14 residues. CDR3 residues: CALPRGGGTGELFF. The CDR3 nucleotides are TGTGCCCTTCCGCGCGGGGGAGGCACCGGGGAGCTGTTTTTT.

The CDR3 sequence: CASSFGTGVYEQYF. CDR3 nucleotides: TGTGCCAGCAGTTTTGGGACAGGGGTCTACGAGCAGTACTTC. This chain connects TRBV27 to TRBJ2-7, with 10 bases matching TRBD1. V shed 3 bases, J shed 3 bases, and the junction held 2 bases outside the gene matches. CDR1 is MNHEY and CDR2 is SMNVEV in the germline V gene (reference sequence). The CDR3 runs 14 residues.

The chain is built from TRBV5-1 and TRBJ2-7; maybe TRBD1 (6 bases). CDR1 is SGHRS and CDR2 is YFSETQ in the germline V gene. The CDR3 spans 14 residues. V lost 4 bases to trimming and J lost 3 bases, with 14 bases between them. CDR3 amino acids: CASSPGTQLYEQYF. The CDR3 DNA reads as TGCGCCAGCAGCCCCGGGACACAACTCTACGAGCAGTACTTC.

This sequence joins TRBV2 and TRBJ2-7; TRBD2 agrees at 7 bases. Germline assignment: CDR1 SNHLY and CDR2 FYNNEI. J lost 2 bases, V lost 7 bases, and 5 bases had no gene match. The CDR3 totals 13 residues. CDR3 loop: CASKRDYAYEQYF. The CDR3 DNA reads TGTGCCAGCAAACGGGACTATGCCTACGAGCAGTACTTC.

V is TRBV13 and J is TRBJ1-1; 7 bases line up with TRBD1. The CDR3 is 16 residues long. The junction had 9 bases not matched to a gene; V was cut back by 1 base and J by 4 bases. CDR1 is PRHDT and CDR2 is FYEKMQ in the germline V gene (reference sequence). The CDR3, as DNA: TGTGCCAGCAGCTTAGTGGGGCAGGGGGTGGGCACTGAAGCTTTCTTT. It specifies CASSLVGQGVGTEAFF.

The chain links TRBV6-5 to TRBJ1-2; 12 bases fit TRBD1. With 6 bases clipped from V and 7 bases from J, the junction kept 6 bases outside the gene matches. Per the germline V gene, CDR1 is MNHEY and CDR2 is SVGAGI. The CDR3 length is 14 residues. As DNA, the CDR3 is TGTGCCAGCAGGCGGGGACAGGGGGCGTCTGGCTACACCTTC. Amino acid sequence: CASRRGQGASGYTF.

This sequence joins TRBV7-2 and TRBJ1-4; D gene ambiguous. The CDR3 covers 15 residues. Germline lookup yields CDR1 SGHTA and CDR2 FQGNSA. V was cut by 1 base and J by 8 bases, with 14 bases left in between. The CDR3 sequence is CASSLDGRGGEKLFF. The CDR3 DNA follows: TGTGCCAGCAGCTTAGACGGACGGGGAGGAGAAAAACTGTTTTTT.